These 8 T cell receptor beta chains originate from one sample sequenced in a study of PD-L1 blockade in urothelial cancer (dated by TCRdb to the late 2010s). Library generation was performed with the immunoSEQ multiplex PCR assay. TCRdb obtained this table from immuneACCESS and retained in-frame rearrangements with V and J assigned. These tables miss some clones; where compared with another copy, unresolved V genes account for less than half of the shortfall, and the remainder is unexplained. The table for this sample lists 68,000 or so clones; roughly 76% of them were counted only once. The ten largest clones capture approximately 5.1% of the sample. The label giving this sample's time point can be read as: pretreatment peripheral blood. The specimen comprised PBMCs, sampled around atezolizumab (anti-PD-L1) treatment. Receptors were obtained from a man between 65 and 79 years old with urothelial cancer.

This clone was observed a single time. This sequence joins TRBV29-1 and TRBJ2-1; D is ambiguous. CDR1 and CDR2 from the germline V gene are SQVTM and ANQGSEA. V lost 5 bases and J lost 10, with 15 bases in between. The CDR3 is 12 residues long. DNA of the CDR3: TGCAGCGTTTCTCCTCAGATTGGCGAGCAGTTCTTC. As protein: CSVSPQIGEQFF.

V gene TRBV19 combines with J gene TRBJ1-2; D is uncertain. V dropped 6 bases and J dropped 8 bases, with 10 bases sitting between them. The CDR3 is made up of 11 amino acids. Per the germline V gene, CDR1 is LNHDA and CDR2 is SQIVND (reference sequence). CDR3 residues: CASSSAGGYTF. The CDR3 nucleotides read TGTGCCAGTAGCTCGGCGGGGGGCTACACCTTC.

This sequence joins TRBV5-1 and TRBJ1-2, with 9 bases matching TRBD1. The ends lost 2 bases at V and 7 bases at J; junction bases unmatched: 9. The CDR3 totals 15 residues. Germline assignment: CDR1 SGHRS and CDR2 YFSETQ. For the CDR3, the DNA is TGCGCCAGCAGCTTACGACAGGGGGACACTTCTGGCTACACCTTC. Encoded protein: CASSLRQGDTSGYTF.

This clone has a handful of counts. V usage is TRBV18 and J usage is TRBJ2-3, with 13 bases matching TRBD2. The V gene end was trimmed by 5 bases and the J gene end by 2 bases; junction bases not matched to a gene: 13. The CDR3 extends over 19 amino acids. The germline V gene encodes CDR1 KGHSH and CDR2 LQKENI. In DNA, the CDR3 is TGTGCCAGCTCAAGATCTACAGTGGGACTAGCGGGGCACACAGATACGCAGTATTTT. Protein product: CASSRSTVGLAGHTDTQYF.

Of note for this clone: This sample includes further DNA sequences coding for the same CDR3. CDR3 region: CAWSVQGNQPQHF. CDR3 DNA: TGTGCCTGGAGTGTACAGGGAAATCAGCCCCAGCATTTT. The rearrangement uses TRBV30 and TRBJ1-5; D is possibly TRBD1 (6 bases). The CDR3 contains 13 residues. The V end was cut by 0 bases, the J end by 4 bases, with 7 bases between. Germline V CDR1 and CDR2: GTSNPN, SVGIG (reference sequence).

In the case of this clone: One junction end does not reproduce the germline sequence, and a read error may be involved. The chain employs TRBV6-1 and TRBJ1-4; D call uncertain. This CDR3 spans 14 amino acids. The germline V gene encodes CDR1 MNHNS and CDR2 SASEGT. CDR3 amino acids: CASSEGATNKKLFF. As DNA, the CDR3 is TGTGCCAGCAGTGAGGGTGCAACTAATAAAAAACTGTTTTTT.

The gene calls are TRBV18 and TRBJ1-3; 9 bases line up with TRBD1. Trimming cost V 6 bases and J 5 bases; bases outside gene matches: 5. This CDR3 spans 14 amino acids. Germline values: CDR1 KGHSH, CDR2 LQKENI. In DNA form, the CDR3 reads TGTGCCAGCTCCCAAGGACAGGGGAGAAACACCATATATTTT. Translating it yields CASSQGQGRNTIYF.

The J gene is TRBJ1-1, the V gene TRBV18; 9 bases are shared with TRBD1. Germline trimming cut 4 bases from V and 9 bases from J; bases unmatched to any gene: 12. From germline, CDR1 is KGHSH and CDR2 LQKENI. The CDR3 is 15 residues long. The chain's CDR3 is CASSRSRDRDQQAFF. In nucleotides, the CDR3 is TGTGCCAGCTCACGGTCCCGGGACAGGGACCAGCAAGCTTTCTTT.